The 30 T cell receptor beta chains given below trace back to one sample, sequenced in a study of blood T cell repertoires in COVID-19 (dated by TCRdb to the early 2020s). Library prep was done by the immunoSEQ multiplex PCR assay. TCRdb limited this immuneACCESS table to in-frame rearrangements with V and J called. A share of clones is missing; checked studies link under half to unresolved V genes, and the rest is unexplained. The table for this sample lists under 500,000 clones; 87% of them were counted only once. Clones ranked in the top ten supply around 1.8% of the sample. Sequencing was carried out using PBMCs or T cells enriched from blood (not recorded which). The receptors were sampled from a woman aged 18-29 years with acute COVID-19.

V usage is TRBV3-1 (or the pseudogene TRBV3-2) and J usage is TRBJ1-2; D is unclear. Trimming pared 0 bases from V and 8 bases from J, leaving 19 bases between. The V gene's germline CDR1 is LGHDT and CDR2 YNNKEL (reference sequence). This CDR3 comprises 16 residues. The CDR3 DNA follows: TGTGCCAGCAGCCAAGAAGAGACTTTCAATTCCGGAGGCTACACCTTC. Translation: CASSQEETFNSGGYTF.

The table lists this clone with a count of one. The V gene is TRBV27, the J gene TRBJ1-5, with D tentatively TRBD1 (6 bases). The V and J ends lost 6 bases and 7 bases respectively, with 13 bases between them. From germline, CDR1 is MNHEY and CDR2 SMNVEV (reference sequence). The CDR3 extends over 13 amino acids. The DNA of the CDR3 is TGTGCCAGCAGCTTGGACAGCAGACAGCCCCAGCATTTT. Amino acids: CASSLDSRQPQHF.

This clone was counted only a few times. The chain is built from TRBV11-2 and TRBJ1-1; maybe TRBD1 (5 bases). The CDR3 has 16 amino acids. CDR1 and CDR2 (germline): SGHAT, FQNNGV. The V end lost 1 base, the J end lost 2 bases, and 14 bases lay between the germline ends. The CDR3 DNA reads TGTGCCAGCAGCTTAGCCGATGCAGGGATAAACACTGAAGCTTTCTTT. It translates to CASSLADAGINTEAFF.

This clone was observed a single time. CDR3 sequence reads: CASSLEGGLDEAFF. The DNA of the CDR3 is TGTGCCAGCAGCTTGGAAGGCGGCCTTGATGAAGCTTTCTTT. The chain employs TRBV7-2 and TRBJ1-1; D is unclear. V was clipped by 3 bases and J by 7 bases, with 15 bases between them. CDR1 is SGHTA and CDR2 is FQGNSA in the germline V gene. The CDR3 totals 14 residues. Combining the CDR3 with reference TRBV7-2 and TRBJ1-1 gives the whole variable domain GAGVSQSPSNKVTEKGKDVELRCDPISGHTALYWYRQSLGQGLEFLIYFQGNSAPDKSGLPSDRFSAERTGGSVSTLTIQRTQQEDSAVYLCASSLEGGLDEAFFGQGTRLTVV.

The chain uses TRBV28 and TRBJ2-1, with 12 bases aligning to TRBD1. In germline, CDR1 is MDHEN, CDR2 SYDVKM. V trimming: 1 base; J trimming: 9 bases; junction bases outside the gene matches: 4. The CDR3 loop spans 15 amino acids. This CDR3 is CASSLSGQGAREQFF. CDR3 DNA sequence: TGTGCCAGCAGTTTATCGGGACAGGGGGCCCGTGAGCAGTTCTTC.

The J gene is TRBJ1-1, the V gene TRBV7-8, with D perhaps matching TRBD1 (6 bases). Germline CDR1 and CDR2: SGHVS and FQNEAQ. This CDR3 spans 15 amino acids. Trimming took 1 base from V and 5 from J, leaving 14 bases between them. CDR3 sequence (DNA): TGTGCCAGCAGCTTAGTACGGGGGGCGCGGACTGAAGCTTTCTTT. Translating it yields CASSLVRGARTEAFF.

V usage is TRBV9 and J usage is TRBJ1-1; TRBD1 might be the D (5 bases). CDR3 length: 15 amino acids. Trimming took 4 bases from V and 0 from J, leaving 13 bases between them. CDR1 is SGDLS, CDR2 YYNGEE, per germline. This chain's CDR3 is CASSSRGTMNTEAFF. CDR3 nucleotides: TGTGCCAGCAGCTCCCGGGGGACTATGAACACTGAAGCTTTCTTT.

This chain connects TRBV21-1 to TRBJ2-1; the table calls TRBD1, which could not be checked here. TRBV21-1 is a documented pseudogene. The CDR3 consists of 15 residues. The CDR3 DNA is TGTGCCACCTCGACGCCGGGACAGGGGGTGGATGAGCAGTTCTTC. The encoded protein is CATSTPGQGVDEQFF.

This rearrangement joins TRBV3-1 (or the pseudogene TRBV3-2) to TRBJ1-2; 9 bases align to TRBD1. Germline assignment: CDR1 LGHDT and CDR2 YNNKEL (reference sequence). V shed 1 base and J 4 bases; nucleotides not matched to a gene: 7. The CDR3 has 16 amino acids. The DNA for the CDR3 is TGTGCCAGCAGCCAAGGTAGCACAGGGGGCAGCTATGGCTACACCTTC. As protein: CASSQGSTGGSYGYTF.

The chain uses TRBV29-1 and TRBJ2-1; TRBD2 matches at 9 bases. This CDR3 spans 13 amino acids. The ends lost 4 bases at V and 2 bases at J; junction bases unmatched: 0. CDR1 and CDR2 (germline): SQVTM, ANQGSEA. The CDR3 DNA reads TGCAGCGTTGGGACTAGCGCCTACAATGAGCAGTTCTTC. It encodes CSVGTSAYNEQFF.

V usage is TRBV9 and J usage is TRBJ1-6; 9 positions match TRBD1. The CDR3 is 16 amino acids. Germline trimming cut 0 bases from V and 7 bases from J; bases unmatched to any gene: 5. Germline V gene data show CDR1 as SGDLS and CDR2 as YYNGEE. The DNA for the CDR3 is TGTGCCAGCAGCGTAGCGCGGACAGGGGCAAATTCACCCCTCCACTTT. It encodes CASSVARTGANSPLHF.

The CDR3 sequence: CASTAGQSNYGYTF. In DNA, the CDR3 is TGTGCCAGCACCGCGGGACAGAGTAACTATGGCTACACCTTC. This chain joins TRBV5-6 and TRBJ1-2; 7 bases are shared with TRBD1. With V trimmed by 6 bases and J by 1 base, 6 bases remained unmatched. Germline CDR1 and CDR2: SGHDT and YYEEEE. This CDR3 is 14 amino acids long.

The V call is TRBV10-3, the J call TRBJ1-2, with D perhaps TRBD1 (6 bases). In germline, CDR1 is ENHRY, CDR2 SYGVKD. This CDR3 region has 13 residues. The V end was cut by 8 bases, the J end by 1 base, with 11 bases between. This chain's CDR3 is CAIGRTDNYGYTF. The DNA of the CDR3 is TGTGCCATCGGCCGGACAGATAACTATGGCTACACCTTC.

The rearrangement joins TRBV2 to TRBJ1-2, with D maybe TRBD1 (6 bases). Germline assignment: CDR1 SNHLY and CDR2 FYNNEI. This CDR3 comprises 13 residues. V was clipped by 5 bases and J by 7 bases, with 14 bases between them. Here the CDR3 DNA reads TGTGCCAGCAGTCTACAGGGAGTCAGTGGCTACACCTTC. It specifies CASSLQGVSGYTF.

The rearrangement uses TRBV12-5 and TRBJ2-6; D ambiguous. The germline CDR1 and CDR2 sequences are LGHNT and FRNRAP. The CDR3 length is 13 residues. Trimming took 6 bases from V and 4 from J, leaving 7 bases between them. The DNA of the CDR3 is TGTGCTAGTGGCGCGACAGGGGCCAACGTCCTGACTTTC. It is translated as CASGATGANVLTF. The full variable domain, rest sourced from reference TRBV12-5 and TRBJ2-6, is DARVTQTPRHKVTEMGQEVTMRCQPILGHNTVFWYRQTMMQGLELLAYFRNRAPLDDSGMPKDRFSAEMPDATLATLKIQPSEPRDSAVYFCASGATGANVLTFGAGSRLTVL.

The V and J genes are TRBV19 and TRBJ1-5, with a weak D call TRBD1 (5 bases). Germline loops: CDR1 LNHDA, CDR2 SQIVND (reference sequence). V was pared by 6 bases and J by 3 bases, with 9 bases between. The CDR3 sequence is 13 residues long. CDR3 region: CASSSTVNQPQHF. The CDR3 DNA follows: TGTGCCAGTAGCTCGACAGTCAATCAGCCCCAGCATTTT.

This clone was observed a handful of times. J is TRBJ1-6 and V is TRBV2, with D perhaps matching TRBD1 (6 bases). This CDR3 contains 15 residues. Germline-derived CDR1 and CDR2 are SNHLY and FYNNEI. V was trimmed by 6 bases and J by 7 bases, leaving 16 bases between them. The CDR3 is CASRAQGTANSPLHF. In DNA form, the CDR3 reads TGTGCCAGCAGAGCCCAGGGGACGGCCAATTCACCCCTCCACTTT.

The genes are TRBV29-1 and TRBJ1-5; D is undetermined. CDR1 is SQVTM, CDR2 ANQGSEA, per germline. The V gene lost 4 bases and the J gene lost 0 bases, with 13 bases spanning the gap. The CDR3 has 15 amino acids. CDR3 bases: TGCAGCGTTGTCCACGACTTATTTAGCAATCAGCCCCAGCATTTT. Its translation: CSVVHDLFSNQPQHF.

This chain uses TRBV28 with TRBJ1-4, with TRBD1 identical over 9 bases. V gave up 5 bases and J gave up 7 bases; unmatched junction bases: 8. Germline CDR1 reads MDHEN; CDR2 reads SYDVKM. The CDR3 spans 15 residues. CDR3 nucleotides: TGTGCCAGCAGTAGCCCCGGGACAGGGTCTGAAAAACTGTTTTTT. Protein product: CASSSPGTGSEKLFF.

The chain employs TRBV5-1 and TRBJ1-2, with D possibly matching TRBD1 (6 bases). Germline assignment: CDR1 SGHRS and CDR2 YFSETQ. The CDR3 is 16 residues long. V was cut by 0 bases and J by 4 bases, with 16 bases left in between. As DNA, the CDR3 is TGCGCCAGCAGCTTGGAGCCAGGGGAAATCTCCTATGGCTACACCTTC. Protein: CASSLEPGEISYGYTF.

The CDR3 sequence is CASSEMSPEGYEQYF. In DNA, the CDR3 is TGTGCCAGCAGCGAGATGTCCCCGGAGGGTTACGAGCAGTACTTC. V gene TRBV5-6 combines with J gene TRBJ2-7, with a weak D call TRBD2 (6 bases). Germline V lookup: CDR1 SGHDT, CDR2 YYEEEE. Trimming pared 4 bases from V and 4 bases from J, leaving 18 bases between. The CDR3 has 15 amino acids.

This clone is a singleton in its sample. The rearrangement uses TRBV7-9 and TRBJ1-5, with D possibly being TRBD1 (5 bases). The germline V gene has CDR1 SEHNR and CDR2 FQNEAQ (reference sequence). Trimming removed 2 bases at V and 9 bases at J, with 8 bases between. This CDR3 has 12 residues. CDR3 in amino acids: CASSLPGVPQHF. As DNA, the CDR3 is TGTGCCAGCAGCTTACCGGGGGTGCCCCAGCATTTT.

This clone has a handful of counts. The genes are TRBV3-1 (or the pseudogene TRBV3-2) and TRBJ1-1, with a possible D match to TRBD1 (5 bases). The V gene's germline CDR1 is LGHDT and CDR2 YNNKEL (reference sequence). The CDR3 consists of 16 residues. With 0 bases removed from V and 2 bases from J, the gap between germline ends came to 13 bases. The CDR3 is CASSQDIRAPNTEAFF. CDR3 coding DNA: TGTGCCAGCAGCCAAGATATCAGGGCCCCTAACACTGAAGCTTTCTTT.

The chain has TRBV29-1 and TRBJ1-3, with D unclear. Germline V gene sequence: CDR1 SQVTM, CDR2 ANQGSEA. V lost 5 bases and J lost 3, with 14 bases in between. The CDR3 has 14 residues. The CDR3 bases are TGCAGCGTTCAGAGGAGCCATTATGGAAACACCATATATTTT. Translated: CSVQRSHYGNTIYF.

A few counts support this clone. This chain connects TRBV10-1 to TRBJ2-4, with D perhaps TRBD2 (5 bases). Germline loops: CDR1 WNHNN, CDR2 SYGVQD (reference sequence). This CDR3 spans 12 amino acids. V lost 8 bases and J 5 bases, leaving 10 bases between the germline ends. The CDR3 loop reads CASAGSENIQYF. DNA for the CDR3: TGCGCCAGCGCGGGCAGCGAAAACATTCAGTACTTC.

The V and J genes are TRBV7-9 and TRBJ2-3, with D uncertain. The germline V gene has CDR1 SEHNR and CDR2 FQNEAQ (reference sequence). This CDR3 has 15 amino acids. The V end lost 1 base, the J end lost 4 bases, and 12 bases lay between the germline ends. CDR3 amino acids: CASSLVGSVSDTQYF. The CDR3 DNA is TGTGCCAGCAGCTTAGTCGGTAGTGTTTCAGATACGCAGTATTTT.

J is TRBJ2-2 and V is TRBV11-2, with 7 bases lining up with TRBD2. V trimming: 3 bases; J trimming: 1 base; junction bases outside the gene matches: 5. Germline V lookup: CDR1 SGHAT, CDR2 FQNNGV. The CDR3 runs to 16 residues. The CDR3: CASSLAPSGNTGELFF. CDR3 nucleotides: TGTGCCAGCAGCTTGGCTCCTAGCGGGAACACCGGGGAGCTGTTTTTT.

This sequence joins TRBV7-2 and TRBJ1-5, with a weak D call TRBD1 (5 bases). CDR3 length equals 15 residues. V dropped 5 bases and J dropped 2 bases, with 13 bases sitting between them. Germline-derived CDR1 and CDR2 are SGHTA and FQGNSA. The CDR3 spells CASSANQGRNQPQHF. In DNA, the CDR3 is TGTGCCAGCAGCGCAAATCAGGGTCGCAATCAGCCCCAGCATTTT.

The V gene is TRBV20-1, the J gene TRBJ1-2; tentatively, D is TRBD1 (5 bases). Deletions cut 6 bases from V and 6 bases from J, with 11 bases between. CDR1 and CDR2 (germline): DFQATT, SNEGSKA (reference sequence). This CDR3 region has 11 residues. This chain's CDR3 is CSALTVDGYTF. The CDR3 DNA follows: TGCAGTGCACTGACAGTAGATGGCTACACCTTC.

V is TRBV19 and J is TRBJ2-1; perhaps TRBD1 as D (6 bases). Trimming left V 10 bases short and J 10 bases short, with 14 bases between. The germline gives CDR1 LNHDA, CDR2 SQIVND (reference sequence). The CDR3 spans 11 residues. CDR3 protein: CANYRVREQFF. In DNA form, the CDR3 reads TGTGCCAACTACAGGGTAAGGGAGCAGTTCTTC.